These 8 T cell receptor beta chains were all obtained from the same sample, sequenced in a study of blood T cell repertoires in COVID-19. Sequenced by immunoSEQ multiplex PCR; TCRdb stores in-frame clones only, minus some. Among 30,000 or so clones listed, 80% to 90% were seen once. Sequenced: peripheral blood. These receptors came from a man aged 80 or over with acute or convalescent COVID-19.

This chain links TRBV29-1 with TRBJ1-1, with a weak D call TRBD1 (6 bases). The CDR3 contains 9 residues. Germline lookup yields CDR1 SQVTM and CDR2 ANQGSEA. The ends were cut back, 7 bases at V and 8 bases at J, with 8 bases in the middle. Here the CDR3 DNA reads TGCAGCGCAGGGACAGAAGCTTTCTTT. Protein product: CSAGTEAFF.

This chain connects TRBV2 to TRBJ1-5; unclear D gene. This CDR3 is built from 14 residues. Germline assignment: CDR1 SNHLY and CDR2 FYNNEI. Trimming took off 6 bases at V and 0 bases at J, with 9 bases between the two ends. The CDR3 coding sequence is TGTGCCAGCAGCGGAGGCCGTAGCAATCAGCCCCAGCATTTT. Its protein product is CASSGGRSNQPQHF.

The CDR3 DNA is TGTGCCAGCAGCTTACTTGCAACTAATGAAAAACTGTTTTTT. Translated, it gives CASSLLATNEKLFF. J is TRBJ1-4 and V is TRBV7-9, with D unclear. The germline V gene encodes CDR1 SEHNR and CDR2 FQNEAQ (reference sequence). The germline V and J ends were trimmed by 2 bases and 0 bases, with 4 bases remaining between them. This CDR3 has 14 residues.

The chain couples TRBV19 to TRBJ2-7; D is uncertain. CDR1 LNHDA and CDR2 SQIVND come from the germline V gene (reference sequence). V was clipped by 3 bases and J by 0 bases, with 15 bases between them. This CDR3 spans 16 amino acids. CDR3 DNA: TGTGCCAGTAGTATTCAGGTGAACTTTTACTCCTACGAGCAGTACTTC. Protein: CASSIQVNFYSYEQYF.

This rearrangement joins TRBV9 to TRBJ1-4; 8 positions agree with TRBD1. V shed 2 bases and J 8 bases; nucleotides not matched to a gene: 8. The CDR3 is 15 residues long. Germline V CDR1 and CDR2: SGDLS, YYNGEE. CDR3 nucleotide sequence: TGTGCCAGCAGCGTTTGGACAGGGCCGGGGGAAAAACTGTTTTTT. This translates into CASSVWTGPGEKLFF.

V usage is TRBV19 and J usage is TRBJ2-5; TRBD1 agrees at 8 bases. The CDR3 extends over 15 amino acids. The germline CDR1 and CDR2 sequences are LNHDA and SQIVND (reference sequence). Unmatched junction bases numbered 9, after V lost 5 bases and J lost 4 bases. CDR3 sequence: CASSAGQGWRETQYF. For the CDR3, the DNA is TGTGCCAGTAGTGCCGGACAGGGCTGGAGAGAGACCCAGTACTTC.

This clone has only one observation. The gene calls are TRBV12-5 and TRBJ2-2, with D hard to call. The CDR3 totals 12 residues. V lost 6 bases and J lost 1, with 3 bases in between. Germline CDR1 and CDR2: LGHNT and FRNRAP. CDR3 protein: CASGLNTGELFF. The CDR3 coding sequence is TGTGCTAGTGGCTTGAACACCGGGGAGCTGTTTTTT.

The chain employs TRBV6-1 and TRBJ2-3; 9 nucleotides match TRBD2. This CDR3 has 17 amino acids. CDR1 is MNHNS, CDR2 SASEGT, per germline. Germline trimming cut 2 bases from V and 2 bases from J; bases unmatched to any gene: 8. The CDR3 loop is CASSEWGSGGSTDTQYF. Written as DNA, the CDR3 is TGTGCCAGCAGTGAATGGGGAAGCGGGGGGTCCACAGATACGCAGTATTTT.